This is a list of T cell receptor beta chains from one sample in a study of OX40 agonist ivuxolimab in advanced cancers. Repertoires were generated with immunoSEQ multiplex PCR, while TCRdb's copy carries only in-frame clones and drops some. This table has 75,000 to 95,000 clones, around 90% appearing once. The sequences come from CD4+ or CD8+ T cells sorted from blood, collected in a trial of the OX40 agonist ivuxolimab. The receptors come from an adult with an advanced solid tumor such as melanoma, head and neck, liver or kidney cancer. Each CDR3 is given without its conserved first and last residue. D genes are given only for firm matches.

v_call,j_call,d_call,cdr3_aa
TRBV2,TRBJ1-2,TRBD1,ASKTTGPSYT
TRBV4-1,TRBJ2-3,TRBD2,ASSPPGGGDTQY
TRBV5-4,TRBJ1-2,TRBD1,ASSLETGVYYGYT
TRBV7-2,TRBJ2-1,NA,ASSRGRAGEQF
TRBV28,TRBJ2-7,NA,ASSLQGTSYEQY
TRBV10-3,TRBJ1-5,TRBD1,AISGDRADNQPQH
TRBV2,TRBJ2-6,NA,AKSGTGASSGANVLT
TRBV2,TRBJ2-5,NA,ASSVWTTQETQY
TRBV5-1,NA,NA,ASSLVGRGEQY
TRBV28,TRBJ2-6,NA,ASSIGGANVLT
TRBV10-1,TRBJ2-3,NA,ASSRPPRGGDTQY
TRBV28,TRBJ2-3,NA,ASSPARVTRRETDTQY
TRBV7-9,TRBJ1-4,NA,ASSLWAATNEKLF
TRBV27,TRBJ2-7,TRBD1,ASRRGTELLQAYEQY
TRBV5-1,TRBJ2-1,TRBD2,ASSSAGVRYNEQF
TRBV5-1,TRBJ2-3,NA,ASSLYSGRGDRWADTQY
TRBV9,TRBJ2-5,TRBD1,ASSVAPAGGMKTQY
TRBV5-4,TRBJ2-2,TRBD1,ASSQPGTGRNTGELF
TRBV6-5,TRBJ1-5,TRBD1,ASSRTGGRSPQH
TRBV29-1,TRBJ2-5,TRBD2,SVAGGSGQTQY
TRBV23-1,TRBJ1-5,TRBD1,ASSPLLDRESQPQH
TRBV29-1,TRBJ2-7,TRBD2,SVAGGLAVKEY
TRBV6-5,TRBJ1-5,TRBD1,ASSYSAAGGQPQH
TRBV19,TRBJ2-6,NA,ASKAGSSGANVLT
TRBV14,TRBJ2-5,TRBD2,ASGTSGGSRETQY
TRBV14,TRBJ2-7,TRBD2,ASSNSGLDEQY
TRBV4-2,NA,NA,ASSQVSGDYEQY
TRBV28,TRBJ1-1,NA,ASSSPSGENTEAF
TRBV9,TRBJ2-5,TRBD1,ASSARTGGQETQY